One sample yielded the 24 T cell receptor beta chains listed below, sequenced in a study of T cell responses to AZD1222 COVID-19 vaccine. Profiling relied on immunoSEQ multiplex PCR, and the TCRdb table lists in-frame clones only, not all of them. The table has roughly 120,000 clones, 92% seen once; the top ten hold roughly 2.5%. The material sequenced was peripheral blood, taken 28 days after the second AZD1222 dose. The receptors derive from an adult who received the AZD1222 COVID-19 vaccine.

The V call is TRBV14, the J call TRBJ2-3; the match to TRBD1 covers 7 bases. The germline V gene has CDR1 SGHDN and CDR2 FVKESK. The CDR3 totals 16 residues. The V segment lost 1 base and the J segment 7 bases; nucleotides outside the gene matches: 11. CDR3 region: CASSQAGTAIINTQYF. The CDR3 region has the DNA TGTGCCAGCAGCCAAGCCGGGACAGCCATAATAAATACGCAGTATTTT.

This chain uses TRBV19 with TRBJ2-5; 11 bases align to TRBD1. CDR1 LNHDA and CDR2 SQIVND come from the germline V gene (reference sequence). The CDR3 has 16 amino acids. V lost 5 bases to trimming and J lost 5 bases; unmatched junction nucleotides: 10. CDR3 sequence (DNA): TGTGCCAGTAGTCCTCGTGGACAGGGGGCTTGGGAGACCCAGTACTTC. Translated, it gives CASSPRGQGAWETQYF.

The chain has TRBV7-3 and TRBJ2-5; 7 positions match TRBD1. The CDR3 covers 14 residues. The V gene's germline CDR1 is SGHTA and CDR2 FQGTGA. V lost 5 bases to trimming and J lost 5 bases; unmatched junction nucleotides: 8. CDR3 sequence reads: CASSPTGVFETQYF. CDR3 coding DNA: TGTGCCAGCAGCCCAACAGGGGTGTTTGAGACCCAGTACTTC.

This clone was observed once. CDR3 region: CASSTGTHQETQYF. The CDR3 coding sequence is TGTGCCAGCAGCACCGGGACTCACCAAGAGACCCAGTACTTC. The chain is built from TRBV7-9 and TRBJ2-5; TRBD2 might be the D (6 bases). Trimming left V 5 bases short and J 0 bases short, with 10 bases between. CDR1 SEHNR and CDR2 FQNEAQ come from the germline V gene (reference sequence). This CDR3 is built from 14 residues.

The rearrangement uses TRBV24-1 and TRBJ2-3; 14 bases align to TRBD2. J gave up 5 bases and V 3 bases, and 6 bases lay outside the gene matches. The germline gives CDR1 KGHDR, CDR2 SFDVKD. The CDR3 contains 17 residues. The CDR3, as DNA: TGTGCCACCAGTGATCTGACTAGCGGGGGGGATATAGATACGCAGTATTTT. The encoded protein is CATSDLTSGGDIDTQYF.

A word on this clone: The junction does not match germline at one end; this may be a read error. CDR3: CASSSGPASAPTNF. The CDR3 DNA reads as TGTGCCAGCAGTTCTGGACCAGCTTCCGCCCCGACCAACTTT. The rearrangement joins TRBV6-2 or TRBV6-3 to TRBJ2-2; D call uncertain. There are 14 residues in the CDR3. CDR1 and CDR2 from the germline V gene are MNHEY and SVGEGT.

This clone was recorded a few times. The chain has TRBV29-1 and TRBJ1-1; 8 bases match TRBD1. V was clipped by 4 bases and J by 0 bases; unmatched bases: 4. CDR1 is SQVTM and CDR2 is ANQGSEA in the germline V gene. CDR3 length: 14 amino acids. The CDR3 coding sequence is TGCAGCGTTGCGAACAGGGGGGTGAACACTGAAGCTTTCTTT. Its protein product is CSVANRGVNTEAFF.

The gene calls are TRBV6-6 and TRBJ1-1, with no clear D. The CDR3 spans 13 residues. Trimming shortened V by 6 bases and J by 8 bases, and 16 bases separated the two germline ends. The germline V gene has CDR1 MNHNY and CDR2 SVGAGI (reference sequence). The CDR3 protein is CASRGNQRTEAFF. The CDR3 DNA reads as TGTGCCAGCAGAGGGAACCAACGAACCGAAGCTTTCTTT.

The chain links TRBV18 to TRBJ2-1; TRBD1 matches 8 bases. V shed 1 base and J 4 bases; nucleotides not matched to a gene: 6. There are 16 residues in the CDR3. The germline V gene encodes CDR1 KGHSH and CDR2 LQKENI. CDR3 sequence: CASSPLTGGFYNEQFF. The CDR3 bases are TGTGCCAGCTCACCACTAACAGGGGGTTTTTACAATGAGCAGTTCTTC.

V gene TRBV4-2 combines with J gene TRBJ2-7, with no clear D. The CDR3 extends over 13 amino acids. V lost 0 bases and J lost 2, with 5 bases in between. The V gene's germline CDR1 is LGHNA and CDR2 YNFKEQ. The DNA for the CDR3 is TGTGCCAGCAGCCAAGATCATGCCTACGAGCAGTACTTC. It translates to CASSQDHAYEQYF.

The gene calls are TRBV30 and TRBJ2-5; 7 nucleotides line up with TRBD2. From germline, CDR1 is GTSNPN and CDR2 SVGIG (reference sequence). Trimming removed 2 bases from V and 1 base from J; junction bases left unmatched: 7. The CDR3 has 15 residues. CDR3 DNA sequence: TGTGCCTGGAGTCGTCCAGCGGGGACCCAAGAGACCCAGTACTTC. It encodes CAWSRPAGTQETQYF.

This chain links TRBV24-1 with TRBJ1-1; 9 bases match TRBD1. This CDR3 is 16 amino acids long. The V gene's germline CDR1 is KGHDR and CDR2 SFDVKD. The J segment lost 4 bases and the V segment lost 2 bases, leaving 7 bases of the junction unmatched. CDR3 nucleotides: TGTGCCACCAGTGATTCGCGGAGGACAGGGGTCACTGAAGCTTTCTTT. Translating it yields CATSDSRRTGVTEAFF.

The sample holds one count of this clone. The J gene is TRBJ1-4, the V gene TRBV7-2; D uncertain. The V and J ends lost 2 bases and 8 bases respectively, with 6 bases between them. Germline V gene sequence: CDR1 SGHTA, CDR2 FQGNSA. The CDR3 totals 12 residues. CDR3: CASSLSGEKLFF. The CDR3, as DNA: TGTGCCAGCAGCTTAAGTGGGGAAAAACTGTTTTTT. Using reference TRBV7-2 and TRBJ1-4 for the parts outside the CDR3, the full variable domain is GAGVSQSPSNKVTEKGKDVELRCDPISGHTALYWYRQSLGQGLEFLIYFQGNSAPDKSGLPSDRFSAERTGGSVSTLTIQRTQQEDSAVYLCASSLSGEKLFFGSGTQLSVL.

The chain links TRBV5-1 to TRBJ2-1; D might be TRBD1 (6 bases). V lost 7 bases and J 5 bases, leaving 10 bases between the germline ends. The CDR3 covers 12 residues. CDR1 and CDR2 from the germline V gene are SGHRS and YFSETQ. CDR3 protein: CASSDRHNEQFF. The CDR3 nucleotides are TGCGCCAGCTCGGACAGACACAATGAGCAGTTCTTC.

CDR3 residues: CASSETGNPANPQHF. Here the CDR3 DNA reads TGCGCCAGCAGCGAGACAGGGAATCCCGCGAATCCCCAGCATTTT. The chain links TRBV10-1 to TRBJ1-5; 7 bases agree with TRBD1. CDR1 is WNHNN and CDR2 is SYGVQD in the germline V gene (reference sequence). The CDR3 spans 15 residues. After removal of 6 bases from V and 10 bases from J, the junction contained 15 bases not matched to a gene.

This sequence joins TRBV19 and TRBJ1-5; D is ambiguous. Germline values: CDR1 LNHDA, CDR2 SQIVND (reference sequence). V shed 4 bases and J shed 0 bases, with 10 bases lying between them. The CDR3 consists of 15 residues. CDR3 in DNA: TGTGCCAGTAGTAGTAGACAAAATAGCAATCAGCCCCAGCATTTT. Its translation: CASSSRQNSNQPQHF.

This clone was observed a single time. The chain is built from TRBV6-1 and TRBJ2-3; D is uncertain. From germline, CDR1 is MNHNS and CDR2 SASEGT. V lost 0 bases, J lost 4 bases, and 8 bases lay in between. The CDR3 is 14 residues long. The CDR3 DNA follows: TGTGCCAGCAGTGAAGCTTCGCAGGCAGATACGCAGTATTTT. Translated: CASSEASQADTQYF.

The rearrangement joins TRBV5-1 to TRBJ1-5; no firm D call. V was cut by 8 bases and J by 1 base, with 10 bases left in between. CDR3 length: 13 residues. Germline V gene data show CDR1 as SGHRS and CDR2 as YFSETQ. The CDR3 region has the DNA TGCGCCAGTCGTTTGGAGAGCAATCAGCCCCAGCATTTT. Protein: CASRLESNQPQHF.

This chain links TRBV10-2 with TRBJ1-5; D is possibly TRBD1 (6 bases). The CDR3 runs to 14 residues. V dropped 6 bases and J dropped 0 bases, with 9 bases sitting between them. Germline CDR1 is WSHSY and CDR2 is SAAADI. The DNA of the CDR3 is TGCGCCAGCAGGGACAGTGATAGCAATCAGCCCCAGCATTTT. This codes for CASRDSDSNQPQHF.

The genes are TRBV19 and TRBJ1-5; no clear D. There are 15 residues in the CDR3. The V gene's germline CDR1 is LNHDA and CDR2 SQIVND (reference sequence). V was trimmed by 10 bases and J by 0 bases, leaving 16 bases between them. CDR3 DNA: TGTGCCACCGAGGACGGACCTTATAGCAATCAGCCCCAGCATTTT. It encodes CATEDGPYSNQPQHF.

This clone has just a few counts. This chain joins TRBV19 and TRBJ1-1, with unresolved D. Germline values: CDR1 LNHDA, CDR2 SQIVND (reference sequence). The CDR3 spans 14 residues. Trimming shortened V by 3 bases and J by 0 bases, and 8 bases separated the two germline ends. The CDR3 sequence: CASSISAVNTEAFF. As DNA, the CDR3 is TGTGCCAGTAGTATTTCAGCAGTGAACACTGAAGCTTTCTTT.

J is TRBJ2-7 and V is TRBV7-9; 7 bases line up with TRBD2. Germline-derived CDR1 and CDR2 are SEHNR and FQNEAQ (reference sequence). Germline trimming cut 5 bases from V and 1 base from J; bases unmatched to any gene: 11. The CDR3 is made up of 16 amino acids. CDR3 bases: TGTGCCAGCAGCCCTTACGGGGGGATCTTTTCCTACGAGCAGTACTTC. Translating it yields CASSPYGGIFSYEQYF.

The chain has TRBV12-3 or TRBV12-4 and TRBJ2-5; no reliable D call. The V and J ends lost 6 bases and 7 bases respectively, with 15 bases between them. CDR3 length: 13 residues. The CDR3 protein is CASREEPPGTQYF. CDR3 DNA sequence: TGTGCCAGCAGAGAAGAGCCCCCGGGGACCCAGTACTTC.

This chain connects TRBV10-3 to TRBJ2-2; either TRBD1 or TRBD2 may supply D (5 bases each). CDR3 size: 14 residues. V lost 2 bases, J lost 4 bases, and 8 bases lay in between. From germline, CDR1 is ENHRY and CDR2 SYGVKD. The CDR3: CAISEEGTTGELFF. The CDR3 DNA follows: TGTGCCATCAGTGAGGAGGGGACCACCGGGGAGCTGTTTTTT.